This is a list of T cell receptor beta chains from one sample in a study of technical replicates of blood from a handful of donors. Measured with immunoSEQ multiplex PCR; TCRdb has only the in-frame clones, and not every one. The sample consists of 65,000 to 80,000 clones, around 90% of them appearing once. The sequenced sample was T cells isolated from PBMCs. The source is a human donor in good health. Each CDR3 is given with its conserved first and last residue. A D gene is named only where the DNA matches it firmly. The listing skips clone size in some rows; elsewhere it reads once, few, many or a size class.

size: NA
D: NA
length: 15
V: TRBV11-2
J: TRBJ2-3
CDR3: CASSFRGIGADTQYF
DNA: TGTGCCAGCAGCTTCCGCGGGATCGGCGCAGATACGCAGTATTTT

size: NA
D: NA
length: 15
V: TRBV2
J: TRBJ2-3
CDR3: CASSEETGYTDTQYF
DNA: TGTGCCAGCAGTGAAGAGACGGGGTACACAGATACGCAGTATTTT

size: NA
D: NA
length: 14
V: TRBV7-8
J: TRBJ1-2
CDR3: CASSLAQGNYGYTF
DNA: TGTGCCAGCAGCTTAGCACAGGGCAACTATGGCTACACCTTC

size: NA
D: NA
length: 15
V: TRBV5-8
J: TRBJ2-1
CDR3: CASNDRELSYNEQFF
DNA: TGTGCCAGCAACGATCGGGAGTTGTCCTACAATGAGCAGTTCTTC

size: once
D: TRBD1
length: 12
V: TRBV29-1
J: TRBJ1-2
CDR3: CSVGQGLDGYTF
DNA: TGCAGCGTTGGACAGGGCCTGGATGGCTACACCTTC

size: NA
D: NA
length: 14
V: TRBV7-2
J: TRBJ1-5
CDR3: CASSPTLSGQPQHF
DNA: TGTGCCAGCAGCCCGACTCTGAGTGGCCAGCCCCAGCATTTT

size: NA
D: NA
length: 15
V: TRBV18
J: TRBJ1-4
CDR3: CASSPKKTVEGKLFF
DNA: TGTGCCAGCTCACCTAAGAAGACAGTGGAAGGAAAACTGTTTTTT

size: few
D: NA
length: 13
V: TRBV19
J: TRBJ1-1
CDR3: CASRLQGNTEAFF
DNA: TGTGCCAGTAGGCTACAGGGTAACACTGAAGCTTTCTTT

size: NA
D: TRBD1
length: 15
V: TRBV12-5
J: TRBJ2-1
CDR3: CASVEPGQGAHEQFF
DNA: TGTGCTAGTGTCGAACCGGGACAGGGGGCGCATGAGCAGTTCTTC

size: once
D: TRBD1
length: 15
V: TRBV7-3
J: TRBJ2-2
CDR3: CASSSTGGYTGELFF
DNA: TGTGCCAGCAGCTCGACAGGGGGCTATACCGGGGAGCTGTTTTTT

size: NA
D: TRBD2
length: 15
V: TRBV2
J: TRBJ2-7
CDR3: CASSVLSGGGDEQYF
DNA: TGTGCCAGCAGTGTCTTGTCGGGAGGAGGTGACGAGCAGTACTTC

size: NA
D: TRBD2
length: 14
V: TRBV7-2
J: TRBJ2-3
CDR3: CASSSGLAPDTQYF
DNA: TGTGCCAGCAGCTCGGGACTAGCGCCGGATACGCAGTATTTT

size: NA
D: NA
length: 12
V: TRBV19
J: TRBJ2-2
CDR3: CASSLFPGELFF
DNA: TGTGCCAGTAGTCTCTTTCCCGGGGAGCTGTTTTTT

size: NA
D: NA
length: 14
V: TRBV2
J: TRBJ1-5
CDR3: CASSEFRGNQPQHF
DNA: TGTGCCAGCAGTGAATTTCGGGGCAATCAGCCCCAGCATTTT

size: NA
D: NA
length: 14
V: TRBV30
J: TRBJ2-1
CDR3: CAWSVLETGNEQFF
DNA: TGTGCCTGGAGTGTACTGGAAACAGGGAATGAGCAGTTCTTC

size: NA
D: NA
length: 12
V: TRBV6-5
J: TRBJ2-1
CDR3: CASSVGGAEQFF
DNA: TGTGCCAGCAGCGTTGGGGGGGCTGAGCAGTTCTTC

size: NA
D: TRBD1
length: 16
V: TRBV7-9
J: TRBJ1-1
CDR3: CASSRTGQGFNTEAFF
DNA: TGTGCCAGCAGCCGTACGGGACAGGGATTTAACACTGAAGCTTTCTTT

size: once
D: TRBD1
length: 15
V: TRBV5-4
J: TRBJ1-5
CDR3: CASSSGGDRDQPQHF
DNA: TGTGCCAGCAGCTCGGGGGGGGACAGGGATCAGCCCCAGCATTTT

size: NA
D: NA
length: 14
V: TRBV14
J: TRBJ2-5
CDR3: CASSPFASEETQYF
DNA: TGTGCCAGCAGCCCATTCGCCTCGGAGGAGACCCAGTACTTC

size: NA
D: NA
length: 14
V: TRBV4-1
J: TRBJ2-7
CDR3: CASSQVLLSYEQYF
DNA: TGCGCCAGCAGCCAAGTACTGCTCTCCTACGAGCAGTACTTC

size: NA
D: NA
length: 15
V: TRBV30
J: TRBJ1-5
CDR3: CAWSVQGAGSQPQHF
DNA: TGTGCCTGGAGTGTACAAGGGGCAGGTTCTCAGCCCCAGCATTTT

size: NA
D: TRBD1
length: 13
V: TRBV28
J: TRBJ2-7
CDR3: CATRQGGSYEQYF
DNA: TGTGCCACCCGACAGGGGGGGTCCTACGAGCAGTACTTC

size: once
D: TRBD2
length: 13
V: TRBV7-9
J: TRBJ2-7
CDR3: CASRREDSYEQYF
DNA: TGTGCCAGCAGACGGGAGGATTCCTACGAGCAGTACTTC

size: NA
D: NA
length: 16
V: TRBV6-1
J: TRBJ1-3
CDR3: CASSEASGVSGNTIYF
DNA: TGTGCCAGCAGTGAAGCCTCGGGGGTCTCTGGAAACACCATATATTTT

size: NA
D: TRBD2
length: 13
V: TRBV10-3
J: TRBJ2-7
CDR3: CAISLAGGYEQYF
DNA: TGTGCCATCAGTTTAGCGGGAGGCTACGAGCAGTACTTC

size: NA
D: NA
length: 14
V: TRBV19
J: TRBJ1-4
CDR3: CASKLGGTNEKLFF
DNA: TGTGCCAGCAAGCTGGGGGGGACCAATGAAAAACTGTTTTTT

size: NA
D: NA
length: 16
V: TRBV30
J: TRBJ2-3
CDR3: CAWSVGSGGRTDTQYF
DNA: TGTGCCTGGAGTGTAGGTTCTGGGGGGAGAACAGATACGCAGTATTTT

size: medium-sized
D: NA
length: 13
V: TRBV19
J: TRBJ1-5
CDR3: CASSRGPNQPQHF
DNA: TGTGCCAGTAGTCGAGGTCCCAATCAGCCCCAGCATTTT

size: NA
D: NA
length: 14
V: TRBV7-9
J: TRBJ2-3
CDR3: CASSDSLTGDTQYF
DNA: TGTGCCAGCAGCGATAGCCTTACGGGGGATACGCAGTATTTT

size: NA
D: NA
length: 11
V: TRBV27
J: TRBJ2-7
CDR3: CASKRSYEQYF
DNA: TGTGCCAGCAAGCGATCCTACGAGCAGTACTTC

size: NA
D: TRBD2
length: 15
V: TRBV19
J: TRBJ2-5
CDR3: CASSRLAGYQETQYF
DNA: TGTGCCAGTAGTAGACTAGCGGGGTACCAAGAGACCCAGTACTTC

size: NA
D: NA
length: 17
V: TRBV19
J: TRBJ2-2
CDR3: CASSTLGAGFYAGELFF
DNA: TGTGCCAGTAGTACCCTTGGGGCAGGGTTCTACGCCGGGGAGCTGTTTTTT

size: NA
D: TRBD1
length: 14
V: TRBV5-8
J: TRBJ1-4
CDR3: CASSWGTVNEKLFF
DNA: TGTGCCAGCAGCTGGGGGACAGTTAATGAAAAACTGTTTTTT

size: NA
D: NA
length: 16
V: TRBV6-1
J: TRBJ2-1
CDR3: CASSEVLGAVDNEQFF
DNA: TGTGCCAGCAGTGAAGTTTTGGGGGCTGTTGACAATGAGCAGTTCTTC

size: NA
D: NA
length: 12
V: TRBV6-5
J: TRBJ2-2
CDR3: CASSYPTGELFF
DNA: TGTGCCAGCAGTTACCCGACCGGGGAGCTGTTTTTT

size: NA
D: NA
length: 12
V: TRBV27
J: TRBJ1-2
CDR3: CASSLIGGGYTF
DNA: TGTGCCAGCAGTTTAATCGGGGGAGGCTACACCTTC

size: NA
D: NA
length: 14
V: TRBV6-1
J: TRBJ2-5
CDR3: CASSSLATGETQYF
DNA: TGTGCCAGCAGCTCGTTGGCCACGGGAGAGACCCAGTACTTC

size: NA
D: NA
length: 13
V: TRBV10-3
J: TRBJ2-5
CDR3: CAISLGDQETQYF
DNA: TGTGCCATCAGTTTGGGCGACCAAGAGACCCAGTACTTC

size: once
D: NA
length: 13
V: TRBV11-3
J: TRBJ2-1
CDR3: CASSLDPSGEQFF
DNA: TGTGCCAGCAGCTTAGATCCCTCGGGGGAGCAGTTCTTC

size: once
D: TRBD2
length: 16
V: TRBV27
J: TRBJ2-7
CDR3: CASSLVLAGGSYEQYF
DNA: TGTGCCAGCAGTTTGGTACTAGCGGGAGGGTCCTACGAGCAGTACTTC

size: NA
D: NA
length: 12
V: TRBV29-1
J: TRBJ1-5
CDR3: CSAMGPNQPQHF
DNA: TGCAGCGCGATGGGGCCCAATCAGCCCCAGCATTTT